Below are 14 T cell receptor beta chains sequenced from a single sample in a study of immune heterogeneity within non-small cell lung tumors. With 600 to 700 ng used per sample, the template was genomic DNA from bulk tumor. Multiple biopsies spaced far apart were taken from each primary tumor during surgery. Curative operations were performed on patients who had untreated, newly diagnosed non-small cell lung cancer. TCR beta CDR3 regions came from multiplex PCR with 32 forward V and 13 reverse J primers. TCRdb analysed the multiplex PCR reads with MiXCR anew, one entry per CDR3 protein. The sample has roughly 15,000 distinct CDR3 sequences; about 30% are singletons. Sample: lung tumor tissue. The origin of the receptors is a woman aged 45-65 years with non-small cell lung cancer.

This clonotype was counted a single time. No conserved phenylalanine or tryptophan is present at the end of the CDR3, so a read error is the likely explanation. The chain links TRBV20-1 to TRBJ1-5; no definite D call. The V end lost 1 base, the J end lost 3 bases, and 16 bases lay between the germline ends. In germline, CDR1 is DFQATT, CDR2 SNEGSKA (reference sequence). CDR3 length: 16 residues. The CDR3 protein is CSARVLDRENNQPQHL. The CDR3 region has the DNA TGCAGTGCTAGAGTCCTAGACCGAGAGAACAATCAGCCCCAGCATCTT.

This clonotype is labeled medium-sized. The gene calls are TRBV2 and TRBJ1-3; 9 nucleotides match TRBD1. Germline V gene lookup returns CDR1 SNHLY and CDR2 FYNNEI. V lost 4 bases to trimming and J lost 4 bases; unmatched junction nucleotides: 2. CDR3 length equals 14 residues. The CDR3 nucleotides are TGTGCCAGCAGTGCGGACAGGGGAGGAAACACCATATATTTT. Translation gives CASSADRGGNTIYF.

On this clonotype itself: Just one base apart from a much larger clone, this may be a read error. The chain uses TRBV18 and TRBJ2-7; 7 bases fit TRBD2. The V gene's germline CDR1 is KGHSH and CDR2 LQKENI. J lost 0 bases, V lost 3 bases, and 5 bases had no gene match. This CDR3 spans 15 amino acids. The CDR3 here is CASSPVLADSYEQYF. The DNA for the CDR3 is TGTGCCAGCTCACCCGTCCTAGCGGACTCCTACGAGCAGTACTTC.

This clonotype has a handful of counts. A much larger clone lies one base from this, so it may be a read error. The chain has TRBV12-3 or TRBV12-4 and TRBJ2-3; perhaps D is TRBD1 or TRBD2 (5 bases each). V was clipped by 3 bases and J by 1 base, with 14 bases between them. This CDR3 has 16 amino acids. CDR3 sequence: CASSFWDLTGTDTQYF. As DNA, the CDR3 is TGTGCCAGCAGTTTTTGGGACCTTACTGGCACAGATACGCAGTATTTT.

This clonotype is termed medium-sized. The CDR3 DNA follows: TGTGCCAGCTCATCGAGGGCGCTGAACACTGAAGCTTTCTTT. As protein: CASSSRALNTEAFF. The V call is TRBV18, the J call TRBJ1-1; D remains unclear. The V gene lost 5 bases and the J gene lost 0 bases, with 10 bases spanning the gap. The CDR3 loop spans 14 amino acids. Germline CDR1 KGHSH, CDR2 LQKENI.

This clonotype appeared a few times. Its ends do not fully match the called genes, so a read error is possible. V and J are TRBV24-1 and TRBJ2-3; D not certain. CDR1 is KGHDR and CDR2 is SFDVKD in the germline V gene. The CDR3 extends over 13 amino acids. The CDR3 is CATSDSTTDTQCF. DNA for the CDR3: TGTGCCACCAGTGATTCCACAACAGATACGCAGTGTTTT.

The J gene is TRBJ1-5, the V gene TRBV18, with a tentative D call TRBD1 (6 bases). Trimming shortened V by 6 bases and J by 7 bases, and 22 bases separated the two germline ends. Germline V gene sequence: CDR1 KGHSH, CDR2 LQKENI. This CDR3 contains 16 residues. The CDR3 region is CASSAIKPTGGQPQHF. The DNA for the CDR3 is TGTGCCAGCTCGGCTATAAAACCGACAGGAGGGCAGCCCCAGCATTTT.

Judged by abundance, this clonotype is medium-sized. This chain links TRBV24-1 with TRBJ2-1; tentatively, D is TRBD1 (5 bases). This CDR3 comprises 14 residues. CDR1 KGHDR and CDR2 SFDVKD come from the germline V gene. Trimming pared 5 bases from V and 8 bases from J, leaving 15 bases between. This CDR3 reads CATSASTVYDEQFF. The CDR3 DNA sequence: TGTGCCACCAGTGCTTCGACAGTTTACGATGAGCAGTTCTTC.

The V and J genes are TRBV19 and TRBJ2-1; D unclear. Trimming left V 5 bases short and J 8 bases short, with 10 bases between. Per the germline V gene, CDR1 is LNHDA and CDR2 is SQIVND (reference sequence). The CDR3 is 12 amino acids. The CDR3: CASSFVDHEQFF. The CDR3 DNA sequence: TGTGCCAGTAGTTTCGTCGACCATGAGCAGTTCTTC.

V usage is TRBV12-3 or TRBV12-4 and J usage is TRBJ2-7; 8 bases are shared with TRBD1. V gave up 5 bases and J gave up 6 bases; unmatched junction bases: 9. The CDR3 consists of 14 residues. In DNA form, the CDR3 reads TGTGCCAGCAGTCTCGGACAGGGTTTCGGCGAGCAGTACTTC. Amino acids: CASSLGQGFGEQYF.

This clonotype was seen many times. J is TRBJ1-6 and V is TRBV12-5, with a possible D match to TRBD1 (5 bases). Germline CDR1 and CDR2: LGHNT and FRNRAP. This CDR3 spans 12 amino acids. Trimming removed 1 base from V and 13 bases from J, with 8 bases in between. The CDR3 spells CASGLGDGPLHF. The CDR3 region has the DNA TGTGCTAGTGGTTTGGGGGACGGGCCCCTCCACTTT.

Worth noting for this clonotype: A much larger clone differs by one base, so this may be a read error. The chain is built from TRBV30 and TRBJ2-5; D uncertain. CDR1 GTSNPN and CDR2 SVGIG come from the germline V gene (reference sequence). The CDR3 is 14 residues long. CDR3 protein: CAWGVPARQETQYF. The CDR3 region has the DNA TGTGCCTGGGGTGTCCCAGCACGTCAAGAGACCCAGTACTTC.

This clonotype was seen at least ten times. This chain uses TRBV3-1 with TRBJ1-2; possible D gene TRBD1, 5 bases. The CDR3 sequence is 16 residues long. Germline V gene sequence: CDR1 LGHDT, CDR2 YNNKEL (reference sequence). Trimming removed 1 base at V and 4 bases at J, with 16 bases between. CDR3 region: CASSQGPPRQTYGYTF. The CDR3, as DNA: TGTGCCAGCAGCCAAGGGCCCCCTCGACAGACCTATGGCTACACCTTC.

This clonotype was detected ten times or more. The genes are TRBV15 and TRBJ2-4; possible D gene TRBD1, 6 bases. Trimming removed 5 bases at V and 1 base at J, with 12 bases between. CDR1 and CDR2 (germline): LNHNV, YYDKDF (reference sequence). This CDR3 is built from 15 residues. CDR3: CATSGTDRAKNIQYF. The DNA for the CDR3 is TGTGCCACCAGCGGAACAGACAGGGCCAAAAACATTCAGTACTTC.